This record covers a single TCR beta chain. The antigen this receptor binds is unknown. No much larger clonotype is one base removed from it; base qualities were not supplied. These data are taken from a study of blood T cell repertoires in COVID-19 (dated by TCRdb to 2018 to 2021). Looking at the study overall: Collaborator samples came from the United States, Italy and Spain and covered acute and convalescent phases of COVID-19. A freely available public database, intended as a resource for researchers studying the immune response to SARS-CoV-2, is where the repertoires were released. The dataset comprised deeply sampled blood TCRbeta repertoires from subjects exposed to, actively infected with, or recovered from COVID-19. A de-identified subject ID, COVID-19 status, age in years and sex were almost always included in the sample metadata. The samples were drawn from two sources: the first 160 participants of the ongoing ImmuneRACE study, and 1,254 subjects contributed by 6 global collaborators. Where HLA class I and class II types were available, the types were taken from metadata supplied by the sample provider, not from assay-based typing. The material from the prospective study consisted of cDNA or gDNA derived from T cells, B-cell-depleted T cells, or PBMCs.

Summary of the overall study and its limitations: How much clinical and demographic metadata was included differed by source and by participant, and the metadata was provided uncurated.

TCRbeta CDR3 regions were amplified from genomic DNA by means of the immunoSEQ Assay, a bias-controlled multiplex PCR. The original pipeline was this. The number of nucleated cells in each sample was estimated from the amplification of reference gene primers within the assay. Sequence reads were collapsed and filtered to measure the absolute abundance of every unique TCRbeta CDR3 rearrangement. For each sample, productive Simpson clonality was calculated as the square root of Simpson's diversity index over productive rearrangements. TCRdb limited this immuneACCESS table to in-frame rearrangements with V and J called. A share of clones is missing; checked studies link under half to unresolved V genes, and the rest is unexplained. The V and J calls and clone size are taken from that table; D and trimming were inferred from the DNA. This sample holds tens of thousands of clones; approximately 80% were observed only once. Clones ranked in the top ten supply 48% of the sample.

Collaborating institutions collected whole blood in K2EDTA tubes following their own protocols. For TCRbeta analysis, collaborators shipped samples as frozen whole blood, isolated PBMCs, or DNA extracted from either of those sample types. At the junction V is shortened by 6 bases and J by 2 bases, with 11 bases in between. The CDR3, cysteine through phenylalanine, is 14 amino acids long. The only DNA kept is the CDR3, 42 bases in frame from the first base. The germline V gene (reference sequence) supplies CDR1 LNHDA and CDR2 SQIVND. This clonotype was obtained from a man between 65 and 85 years old with acute or convalescent COVID-19. This receptor chain uses TRBV19 and TRBJ1-5; matching of 5 bases hints at TRBD1 as the D gene. Sequenced material: peripheral blood. The DNA sequence is as follows: TGTGCCAGTAGAGAATCGACAGGCAATCAGCCCCAGCATTTT. Its amino acids are CASRESTGNQPQHF.